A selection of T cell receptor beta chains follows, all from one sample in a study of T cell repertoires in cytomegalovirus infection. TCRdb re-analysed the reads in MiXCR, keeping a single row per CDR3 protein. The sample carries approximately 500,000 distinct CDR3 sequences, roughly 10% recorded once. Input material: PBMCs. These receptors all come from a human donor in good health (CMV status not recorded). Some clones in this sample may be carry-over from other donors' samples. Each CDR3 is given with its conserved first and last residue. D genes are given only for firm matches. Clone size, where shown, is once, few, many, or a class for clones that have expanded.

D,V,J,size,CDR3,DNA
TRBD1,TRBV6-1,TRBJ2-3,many,CACTGTGLGDTQYF,TGTGCCTGTACCGGGACAGGCCTAGGAGATACGCAGTATTTT
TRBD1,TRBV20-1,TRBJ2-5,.,CSATWTGAQETQYF,TGCAGTGCTACCTGGACAGGGGCCCAAGAGACCCAGTACTTC
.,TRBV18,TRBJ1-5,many,CASSPQSQQANQPQHF,TGTGCCAGCTCACCACAATCGCAACAGGCAAATCAGCCCCAGCATTTT
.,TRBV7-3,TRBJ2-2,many,CASSPRGGLKGTGELFF,TGTGCCAGCAGCCCAAGGGGGGGGCTAAAGGGGACCGGGGAGCTGTTTTTT
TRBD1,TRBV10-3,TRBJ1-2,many,CAISEVGDRDRFGYTF,TGTGCCATCAGTGAAGTTGGGGACAGGGACCGATTTGGCTACACCTTC
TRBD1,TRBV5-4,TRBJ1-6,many,CASSSQDRGEDSPLHF,TGTGCCAGCAGCTCGCAGGACAGGGGCGAGGATTCACCCCTCCACTTT
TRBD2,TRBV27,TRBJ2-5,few,CASSLTGGVLTQYF,TGTGCCAGCAGTTTGACGGGAGGGGTATTGACCCAGTACTTC
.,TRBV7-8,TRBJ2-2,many,CASSTTGRANTGELFF,TGTGCCAGCAGCACCACAGGGAGAGCGAACACCGGGGAGCTGTTTTTT
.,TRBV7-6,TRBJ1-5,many,CASSRGAHQPQHF,TGTGCCAGCAGCCGCGGGGCCCATCAGCCCCAGCATTTT
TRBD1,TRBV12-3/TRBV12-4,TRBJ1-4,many,CASRGQPGEKLFF,TGTGCCAGCAGGGGACAGCCCGGGGAAAAACTGTTTTTT
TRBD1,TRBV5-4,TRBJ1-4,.,CASSFGTVQEKLFF,TGTGCCAGCAGCTTCGGGACAGTCCAAGAAAAACTGTTTTTT
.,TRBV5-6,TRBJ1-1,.,CASSLGTAVTEAFF,TGTGCCAGCAGCTTGGGGACAGCTGTCACTGAAGCTTTCTTT
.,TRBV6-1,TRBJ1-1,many,CASSEIKSNTEAFF,TGTGCCAGCAGTGAAATCAAGAGTAACACTGAAGCTTTCTTT